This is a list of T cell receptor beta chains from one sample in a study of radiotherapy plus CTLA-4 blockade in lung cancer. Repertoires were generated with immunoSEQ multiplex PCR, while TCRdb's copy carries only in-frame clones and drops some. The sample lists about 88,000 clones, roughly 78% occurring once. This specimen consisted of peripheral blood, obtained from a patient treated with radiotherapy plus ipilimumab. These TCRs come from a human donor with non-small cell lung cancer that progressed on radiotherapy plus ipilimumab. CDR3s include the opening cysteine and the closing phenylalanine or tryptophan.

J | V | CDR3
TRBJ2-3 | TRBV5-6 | CASSSSGIADTQYF
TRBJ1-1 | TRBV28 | CASSFRGWNTEAFF
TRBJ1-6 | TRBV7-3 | CASSLLGQGNSPLHF
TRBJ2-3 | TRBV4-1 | CASSQDLAGATDTQYF
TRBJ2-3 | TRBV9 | CASSGYAGDTQYF
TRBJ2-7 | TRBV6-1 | CASSERRSSYEQYF
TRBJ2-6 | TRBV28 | CASSFAGAGANVLTF
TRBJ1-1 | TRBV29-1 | CSVEAGRGAEAFF
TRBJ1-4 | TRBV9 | CASSIQGARGEKLFF
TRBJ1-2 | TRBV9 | CASSVSPQGDYGYTF
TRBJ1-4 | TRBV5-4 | CASSHQEATLEKLFF
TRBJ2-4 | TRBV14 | CASSHLAGGNIQYF
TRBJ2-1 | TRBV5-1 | CASSLDQGAINEQFF
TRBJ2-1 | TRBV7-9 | CASSLSTGYNEQFF
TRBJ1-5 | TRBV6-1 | CASADPQHF
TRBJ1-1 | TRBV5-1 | CASSLGGMNTEAFF
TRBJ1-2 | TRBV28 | CASSLGGDRYGYTF
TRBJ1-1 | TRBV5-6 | CASSRGVYRANTEAFF
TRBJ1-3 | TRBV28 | CASRFTGEANTIYF
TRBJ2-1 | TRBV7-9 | CASSLLGAAGPEQFF
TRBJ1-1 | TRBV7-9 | CASSSPGGHTEAFF
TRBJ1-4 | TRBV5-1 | CASRPAGANEKLFF
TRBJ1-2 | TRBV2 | CASSYRRTNYGYTF
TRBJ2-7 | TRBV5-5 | CASSLTGAPYEQYF
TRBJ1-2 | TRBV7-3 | CASSLTAGRRDGYTF
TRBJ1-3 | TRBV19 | CASTTSDANSGNTIYF
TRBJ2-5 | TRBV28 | CASTAAGGVLFQETQYF
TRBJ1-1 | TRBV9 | CASSDPRGTEAFF
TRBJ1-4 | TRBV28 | CASRPGQGNEKLFF
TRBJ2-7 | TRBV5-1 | CASSPAGGKAYEQYF
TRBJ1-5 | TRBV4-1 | CASSQGSGTGQPQHF
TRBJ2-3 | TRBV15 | CATSRGGNMDLNTQYF
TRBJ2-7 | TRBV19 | CASSIGSRSYEQYF
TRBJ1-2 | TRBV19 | CASSRDREDYGYTF
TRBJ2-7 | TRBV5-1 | CASSFNRGEQYF
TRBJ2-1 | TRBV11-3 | CASSPGTSLVDEQFF
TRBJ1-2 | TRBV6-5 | CASTTKTGLDYGYTF
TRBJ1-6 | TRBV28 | CASSSPGEEYSPLHF
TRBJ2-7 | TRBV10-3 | CAIRGDRANYEQYF
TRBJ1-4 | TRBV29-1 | CSAENDEKLFF
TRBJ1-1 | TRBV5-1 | CASSLGQGVGNTEAFF
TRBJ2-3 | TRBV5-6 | CASSAPGQGADTQYF
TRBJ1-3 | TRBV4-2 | CASSQLTASSGNTIYF
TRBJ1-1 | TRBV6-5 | CASSYGGGVGTEAFF
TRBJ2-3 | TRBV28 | CASTPGQYTDTQYF
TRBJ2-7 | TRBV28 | CASSLTLQEREEQYF
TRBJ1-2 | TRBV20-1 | CSATGNYGYTF
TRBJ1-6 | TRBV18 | CASSPLRGESPLHF
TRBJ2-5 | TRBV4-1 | CASSQDGAGWETQYF
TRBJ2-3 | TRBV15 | CATSRAAGAYTDTQYF
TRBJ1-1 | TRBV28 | CASSYPIDRATPEAFF
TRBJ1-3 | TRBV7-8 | CASSFPLGSGNTIYF
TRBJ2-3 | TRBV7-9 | CASSLARRPDGDTQYF
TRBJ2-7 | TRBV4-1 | CASSPNPGTGASEQYF
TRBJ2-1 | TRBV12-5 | CASGSSGGGNEQFF